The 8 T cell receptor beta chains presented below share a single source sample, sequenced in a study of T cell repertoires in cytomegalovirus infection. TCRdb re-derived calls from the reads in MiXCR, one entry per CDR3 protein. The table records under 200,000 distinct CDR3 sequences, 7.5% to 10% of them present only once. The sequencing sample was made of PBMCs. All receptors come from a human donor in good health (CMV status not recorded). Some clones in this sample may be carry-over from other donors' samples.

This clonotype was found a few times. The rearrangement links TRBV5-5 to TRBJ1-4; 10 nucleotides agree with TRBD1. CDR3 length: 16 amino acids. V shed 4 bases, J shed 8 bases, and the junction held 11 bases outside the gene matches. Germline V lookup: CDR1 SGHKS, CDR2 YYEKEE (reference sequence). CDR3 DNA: TGTGCCAGCAGCCACGGGCCCGGGACAGGGGAAGAAAAACTGTTTTTT. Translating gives CASSHGPGTGEEKLFF.

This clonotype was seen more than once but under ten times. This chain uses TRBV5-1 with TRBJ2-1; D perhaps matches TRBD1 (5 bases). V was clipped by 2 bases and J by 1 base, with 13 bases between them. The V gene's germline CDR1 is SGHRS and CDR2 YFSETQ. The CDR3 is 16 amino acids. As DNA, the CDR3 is TGCGCCAGCAGCTTCGGTGTAAGGGGTTCCTACAATGAGCAGTTCTTC. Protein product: CASSFGVRGSYNEQFF.

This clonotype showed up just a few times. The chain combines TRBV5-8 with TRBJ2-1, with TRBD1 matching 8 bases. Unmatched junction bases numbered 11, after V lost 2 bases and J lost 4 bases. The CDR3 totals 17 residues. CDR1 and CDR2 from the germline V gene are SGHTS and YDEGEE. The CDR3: CASSFDLRDRFYNEQFF. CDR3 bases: TGTGCCAGCAGCTTCGATCTTCGGGACAGGTTTTACAATGAGCAGTTCTTC.

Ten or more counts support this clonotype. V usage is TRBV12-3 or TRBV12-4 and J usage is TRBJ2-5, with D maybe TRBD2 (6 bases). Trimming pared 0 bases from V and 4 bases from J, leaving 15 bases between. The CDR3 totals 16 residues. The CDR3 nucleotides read TGTGCCAGCAGTTTAGCACAAGGGCAGGGAGGAGAGACCCAGTACTTC. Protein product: CASSLAQGQGGETQYF.

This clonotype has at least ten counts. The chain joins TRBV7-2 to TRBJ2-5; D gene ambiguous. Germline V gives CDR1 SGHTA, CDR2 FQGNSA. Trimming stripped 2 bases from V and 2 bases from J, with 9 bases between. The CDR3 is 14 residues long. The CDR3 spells CASSLPGPQETQYF. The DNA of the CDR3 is TGTGCCAGCAGCTTACCGGGCCCTCAAGAGACCCAGTACTTC.

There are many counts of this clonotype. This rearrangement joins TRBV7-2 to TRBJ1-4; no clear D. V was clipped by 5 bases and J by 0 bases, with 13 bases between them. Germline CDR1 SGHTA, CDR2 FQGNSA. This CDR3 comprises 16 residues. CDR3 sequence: CASSPRGGATNEKLFF. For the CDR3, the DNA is TGTGCCAGCAGCCCCAGAGGAGGAGCAACTAATGAAAAACTGTTTTTT.

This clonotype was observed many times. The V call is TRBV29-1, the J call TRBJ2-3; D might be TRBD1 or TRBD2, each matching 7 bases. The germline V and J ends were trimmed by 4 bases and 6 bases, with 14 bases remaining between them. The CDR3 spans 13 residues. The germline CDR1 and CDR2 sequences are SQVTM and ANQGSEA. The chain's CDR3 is CSVAGGAPDTQYF. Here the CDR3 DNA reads TGCAGCGTTGCAGGGGGGGCGCCGGATACGCAGTATTTT.

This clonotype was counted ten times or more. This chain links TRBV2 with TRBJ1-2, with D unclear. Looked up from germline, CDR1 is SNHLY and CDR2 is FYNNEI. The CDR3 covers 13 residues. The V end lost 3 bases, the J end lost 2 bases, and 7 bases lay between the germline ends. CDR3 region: CASSEDLNYGYTF. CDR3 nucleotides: TGTGCCAGCAGTGAGGACCTAAACTATGGCTACACCTTC.